This T cell receptor beta chain was obtained from a study of T cell repertoires in cytomegalovirus infection. Overall study: CMV epitopes used comprised recently identified HLA-C-restricted ones and well-studied HLA-B-restricted ones. Indications came from public TCR beta signatures; they pointed to CMV infection and to a matching HLA type. The study's findings and limits: Clonotypes of TCR beta that were HLA-C-restricted and CMV-specific dominated the ex vivo response.

V lost 5 bases and J lost 1, with 9 bases in between. Germline loops: CDR1 LNHNV, CDR2 YYDKDF (reference sequence). This CDR3 has 14 amino acids. Details on this clonotype: What it binds is unknown.

In TCRdb, the reads were re-called with MiXCR into one record per CDR3 protein. Among fewer than 1,000,000 distinct CDR3 sequences listed, less than 35% were seen once. The receptor comes from a human donor in good health (CMV status not recorded). Some clones in this sample may be carry-over from other donors' samples. The specimen comprised cultured CD8+ T cells from PBMCs, sampled from culture after CMV antigen stimulation. This chain links TRBV15 with TRBJ1-5; the D is unclear. The CDR3: CATSLRVSNQPQHF. The DNA for the CDR3 is TGTGCCACCAGCCTGAGGGTCAGCAATCAGCCCCAGCATTTT.